This T cell receptor (beta chain) was identified in a study of PD-1 blockade in classical Hodgkin lymphoma. Study observations and caveats: CD8+ TCR diversity did not rise significantly by C4D1, unlike CD4+. Factors driving the repertoire differences, possibly disease activity or prior therapy, remain undefined. Complete responders' diversity at baseline resembled that of newly diagnosed patients.

The CDR3 length is 18 residues. In germline, CDR1 is MNHEY, CDR2 SMNVEV (reference sequence). V was trimmed by 3 bases and J by 5 bases, leaving 24 bases between them. Method: immunoSEQ multiplex PCR; TCRdb's copy keeps in-frame clones and lacks some. Here the sample spans some 24,000 clones, around four fifths being singletons. Note on this clone: What it binds is unknown.

The time point denotes: cycle 4 day 1 (C4D1), after more than 5 weeks of nivolumab. Relapses following autologous stem cell transplantation were seen in all patients, with brentuximab vedotin exposure varying. The chain is built from TRBV27 and TRBJ2-3; D may be TRBD2 (6 bases). The receptor was isolated from a human donor with classical Hodgkin lymphoma. The material was peripheral blood mononuclear cells (PBMCs), obtained before the fourth cycle of nivolumab. The CDR3 loop is CASSFRARGSGVGDTQYF. CDR3 DNA: TGTGCCAGCAGTTTTCGGGCTCGGGGGAGTGGGGTAGGAGATACGCAGTATTTT.